This is a list of T cell receptor beta chains from one sample in a study of early T cells in non-severe SARS-CoV-2 infection. TCRdb passed the 5' RACE reads through MiXCR, listing each CDR3 protein once. The sample carries about 35,000 distinct CDR3 sequences, 5.5% to 7% recorded once. The specimen comprised whole blood, sampled at baseline. These receptor sequences come from an adult who was a healthcare worker with PCR-confirmed SARS-CoV-2 infection or an uninfected control (not recorded which). The CDR3 runs from the conserved cysteine through the conserved F or W. Each record gives: CDR3 protein, CDR3 DNA, V gene, J gene, D gene, clone size. D genes are given only for firm matches. Rows may omit the clone size; those that give it use once, few, many or a size class.

CASSQAPRKQFF,TGTGCCAGCAGCCAAGCCCCACGTAAGCAGTTCTTC,TRBV14,TRBJ2-1,-,-
CASSLLKAGGLKETQYF,TGTGCCAGCAGTTTATTAAAGGCGGGGGGCCTCAAGGAGACCCAGTACTTC,TRBV28,TRBJ2-5,TRBD2,many
CASSPPDRGSGNTIYF,TGTGCCAGCAGCCCTCCTGACAGGGGCTCTGGAAACACCATATATTTT,TRBV7-9,TRBJ1-3,TRBD1,few
CASTSGYGYTF,TGTGCCAGTACATCCGGCTATGGCTACACCTTC,TRBV19,TRBJ1-2,-,many
CASSQVQAGAWDEQFF,TGCGCCAGCAGCCAAGTCCAAGCGGGAGCTTGGGATGAGCAGTTCTTC,TRBV4-1,TRBJ2-1,TRBD2,many
CAISATGTGRESNQPQHF,TGTGCCATCAGTGCAACCGGGACAGGGCGGGAGAGCAATCAGCCCCAGCATTTT,TRBV10-3,TRBJ1-5,TRBD1,many
CASSYPQRGGQGFYEQYF,TGTGCCAGCAGCTACCCACAACGCGGCGGGCAGGGCTTTTACGAGCAGTACTTC,TRBV7-9,TRBJ2-7,-,many
CASRPTGGGSYEQYF,TGTGCCAGCAGGCCGACAGGGGGTGGGTCCTACGAGCAGTACTTC,TRBV12-3/TRBV12-4,TRBJ2-7,TRBD1,few
CASSSRTGAYEQYF,TGCGCCAGCAGCTCTAGGACAGGGGCCTACGAGCAGTACTTC,TRBV5-1,TRBJ2-7,TRBD1,few
CASKREGLTYEQYF,TGTGCCAGCAAACGAGAGGGACTAACGTACGAGCAGTACTTC,TRBV12-3/TRBV12-4,TRBJ2-7,TRBD2,many
CASSQRGATYNEQFF,TGTGCCAGCAGCCAACGGGGGGCAACTTACAATGAGCAGTTCTTC,TRBV3-2,TRBJ2-1,-,many
CSAREDTQYF,TGCAGTGCTAGGGAGGATACGCAGTATTTT,TRBV20-1,TRBJ2-3,-,many
CASSRQGAPSDTQYF,TGTGCCAGCAGTCGACAGGGGGCCCCTTCAGATACGCAGTATTTT,TRBV12-3/TRBV12-4,TRBJ2-3,TRBD1,-
CASSGRQGAAGNTIYF,TGTGCCAGCAGCGGACGACAGGGGGCAGCAGGAAACACCATATATTTT,TRBV21-1,TRBJ1-3,-,many
CASSLPSGGTEAFF,TGTGCCAGCAGTTTACCCAGCGGGGGAACTGAAGCTTTCTTT,TRBV28,TRBJ1-1,-,many
CASSPLGGRNTEAFF,TGTGCCAGCAGCCCCCTAGGGGGGAGGAACACTGAAGCTTTCTTT,TRBV27,TRBJ1-1,-,many
CASSFQGYSYGNTIYF,TGCGCCAGCAGCTTCCAGGGTTACTCCTATGGAAACACCATATATTTT,TRBV5-1,TRBJ1-3,-,many
CASATGAGANVLTF,TGCGCCAGCGCCACAGGGGCTGGGGCCAACGTCCTGACTTTC,TRBV5-1,TRBJ2-6,TRBD1,many
CASSLEFLSTDTQYF,TGCGCCAGCAGCTTGGAGTTCCTAAGCACAGATACGCAGTATTTT,TRBV5-1,TRBJ2-3,-,many
CASSFGADRVRPLPNYEQYF,TGTGCCAGCAGTTTTGGAGCCGACAGGGTTCGACCCCTTCCGAATTACGAGCAGTACTTC,TRBV27,TRBJ2-7,TRBD1,-
CASSYGRGRGTEAFF,TGTGCCAGCAGTTACGGGCGGGGAAGAGGTACTGAAGCTTTCTTT,TRBV6-6,TRBJ1-1,-,many
CASSLAKSTEAFF,TGTGCCAGCAGCTTGGCTAAAAGCACTGAAGCTTTCTTT,TRBV7-2,TRBJ1-1,-,many
CSAGEAGGYTF,TGCAGCGCAGGTGAAGCGGGTGGCTACACCTTC,TRBV29-1,TRBJ1-2,-,many
CASSQRQAPNYGYTF,TGCGCCAGCAGCCAAAGACAGGCCCCCAACTATGGCTACACCTTC,TRBV4-1,TRBJ1-2,-,many
CASSRRDLTDTQYF,TGTGCCAGCAGCCGCCGGGACCTCACAGATACGCAGTATTTT,TRBV5-5,TRBJ2-3,-,many
CASSALGVSSGNTIYF,TGTGCCAGCAGCGCCCTAGGGGTTTCGTCTGGAAACACCATATATTTT,TRBV7-6,TRBJ1-3,-,many
CASSLVPGVDIQYF,TGTGCCAGCAGCTTAGTTCCCGGGGTGGACATTCAGTACTTC,TRBV7-3,TRBJ2-4,-,once